The 8 T cell receptor beta chains given below trace back to one sample, sequenced in a study of shared clonotypes between healthy human individuals. The assay was immunoSEQ multiplex PCR, and TCRdb's table has in-frame clones only and misses some. Here the sample spans over 950,000 clones, roughly 80% being singletons. Sequences were obtained from memory CD4+ T cells from PBMCs. Subset: CD45RA-negative fraction. The origin of the receptors is a man aged 18 to 30 in good health. Some clones in this sample may be carry-over from other donors' samples.

The chain links TRBV28 to TRBJ2-7; D call uncertain. CDR1 and CDR2 from the germline V gene are MDHEN and SYDVKM. The V end was cut by 7 bases, the J end by 3 bases, with 13 bases between. The CDR3 length is 13 residues. CDR3 in amino acids: CASTRDRNYEQYF. Written as DNA, the CDR3 is TGTGCCAGCACCAGAGACCGAAACTACGAGCAGTACTTC.

The CDR3 nucleotides are TGTGCCAGCAGCTTCCGTCGGGAGGGACTTTCTGGCTACACCTTC. It translates to CASSFRREGLSGYTF. The rearrangement joins TRBV5-4 to TRBJ1-2; tentatively, D is TRBD1 (5 bases). V was trimmed by 2 bases and J by 7 bases, leaving 18 bases between them. CDR1 is SGHNT and CDR2 is YYREEE in the germline V gene (reference sequence). CDR3 size: 15 residues.

The V gene is TRBV9, the J gene TRBJ2-1, with D uncertain. Germline assignment: CDR1 SGDLS and CDR2 YYNGEE. Trimming stripped 1 base from V and 8 bases from J, with 4 bases between. The length of the CDR3 is 11 residues. CDR3 region: CASSVSHEQFF. Here the CDR3 DNA reads TGTGCCAGCAGCGTATCCCATGAGCAGTTCTTC.

This clone was seen a handful of times. This rearrangement joins TRBV7-6 to TRBJ2-3; 8 positions agree with TRBD2. The V gene's germline CDR1 is SGHVS and CDR2 FNYEAQ. This CDR3 is 15 amino acids long. Trimming cost V 2 bases and J 3 bases; bases outside gene matches: 4. The CDR3 sequence is CASSLWASGTDTQYF. In DNA form, the CDR3 reads TGTGCCAGCAGCTTATGGGCTAGCGGGACAGATACGCAGTATTTT.

CDR3 residues: CASSLFSQVYGYTF. CDR3 coding DNA: TGTGCCAGCAGTTTATTCTCACAGGTCTATGGCTACACCTTC. The rearrangement joins TRBV28 to TRBJ1-2; maybe TRBD1 (5 bases). The CDR3 runs 14 residues. Between the trimmed V and J ends, which lost 1 base and 4 bases, there was a span of 10 bases. Looked up from germline, CDR1 is MDHEN and CDR2 is SYDVKM.

This chain joins TRBV4-3 and TRBJ2-7, with a weak D call TRBD2 (6 bases). CDR1 is LGHNA, CDR2 YSLEER, per germline. The ends were cut back, 0 bases at V and 6 bases at J, with 15 bases in the middle. This CDR3 region has 15 residues. CDR3 sequence (DNA): TGCGCCAGCAGCCAAGATCTGGGGGGATGGAGCGAGCAGTACTTC. Encoded protein: CASSQDLGGWSEQYF.

The J gene is TRBJ2-6, the V gene TRBV25-1; perhaps TRBD2 as D (6 bases). Germline CDR1 reads MGHDK; CDR2 reads SYGVNS. The CDR3 is 17 residues long. V was shortened by 9 bases and J by 0 bases, with 18 bases between the two germline ends. CDR3 nucleotides: TGTGCCAGGCGGACCGGGACTGTGAGCTCTGGGGCCAACGTCCTGACTTTC. This sequence encodes CARRTGTVSSGANVLTF.

In nucleotides, the CDR3 is TGTGCCAGCACCCACGCCTGGCAGGGCCCTAATTCACCCCTCCACTTT. It yields the protein CASTHAWQGPNSPLHF. The rearrangement links TRBV28 to TRBJ1-6; a possible D gene is TRBD1 (5 bases). The CDR3 runs to 16 residues. The germline V gene encodes CDR1 MDHEN and CDR2 SYDVKM. V shed 7 bases and J shed 6 bases, with 19 bases lying between them. The full variable domain, its missing parts supplied by reference TRBV28 and TRBJ1-6, is DVKVTQSSRYLVKRTGEKVFLECVQDMDHENMFWYRQDPGLGLRLIYFSYDVKMKEKGDIPEGYSVSREKKERFSLILESASTNQTSMYLCASTHAWQGPNSPLHFGNGTRLTVT.